This T cell receptor beta chain was recorded in a study of cytomegalovirus exposure and HLA in healthy donors. The CDR3 runs 15 residues. The germline gives CDR1 MNHEY, CDR2 SMNVEV (reference sequence). The V and J ends lost 1 base and 7 bases, in that order; junction bases with no gene match: 7. Whole-study findings and limits: Because they were indistinguishable, some V segments, including TRBV6-2 and TRBV6-3, were excluded.

Turning to this clone: Its target is unknown.

PCR involved 60 Vbeta and 13 Jbeta primers. The method was immunoSEQ multiplex PCR; TCRdb's version includes in-frame clones alone and lacks a portion of them. Found here are some 200,000 clones, 84% of them singletons; the top ten hold 2% to 3%. The TCR was taken from a woman aged 50 to 60 in good health and CMV-seropositive. The sequenced sample consisted of PBMCs. The J gene is TRBJ2-3, the V gene TRBV27; 8 nucleotides match TRBD2. CDR3 sequence: CASSLLAGGINTQYF. The CDR3 nucleotides read TGTGCCAGCAGTTTATTGGCGGGGGGCATAAATACGCAGTATTTT.